Listed here are 13 T cell receptor delta chains from one sample, sequenced in a study of gamma-delta chains in newborns, infants, children. TCRdb repeated clone calling on the reads with CATT. The sample records several thousand delta-chain clones, approximately 3% being singletons. Sequencing used blood. The receptors derive from a child who was a newborn, infant or young child, either healthy, febrile or measles-vaccinated (not recorded which).

This clone was recorded a few times. Since a far larger clone is one base different, this is likely a read error. The rearrangement uses TRDV2 and TRDJ3; tentatively, D is TRDD3 (5 bases). The CDR3 has 16 residues. CDR1 is GEAIGNYY, CDR2 EKD, per germline. V was trimmed by 1 base and J by 2 bases, leaving 8 bases between them. The CDR3 here is CACDTGGTWDTRQMFF. CDR3 nucleotide sequence: TGTGCCTGTGACACGGGGGGTACCTGGGACACCCGACAGATGTTTTTC.

This clone was observed a few times. This DNA translates differently at residue 7 from the TCRdb protein, which is that of a much larger clone; a read error is likely, and the protein shown is the DNA's own translation. The J gene is TRDJ3, the V gene TRDV2, with D possibly matching TRDD3 (6 bases). Trimming stripped 1 base from V and 2 bases from J, with 14 bases between. This CDR3 comprises 18 residues. CDR1 and CDR2 from the germline V gene are GEAIGNYY and EKD. The CDR3 protein is CACDTGRYAAWDTRQMFF. CDR3 DNA: TGTGCCTGTGACACTGGGAGATACGCCGCCTGGGACACCCGACAGATGTTTTTC.

This clone is labeled large. Within the sample, other DNA sequences also encode this same CDR3. The CDR3 nucleotides are TGTGCCTGTGACACCGTGAGGGATTCTACATCCTGGGACACCCGACAGATGTTTTTC. Protein: CACDTVRDSTSWDTRQMFF. The genes are TRDV2 and TRDJ3; possibly TRDD3 for D (5 bases). Germline values: CDR1 GEAIGNYY, CDR2 EKD. This CDR3 spans 19 amino acids. V lost 0 bases and J 1 base, leaving 15 bases between the germline ends.

Comments on this clone: A much more abundant neighbour one base away suggests this may be a read error. Other DNA sequences in the sample encode the same CDR3. V usage is TRDV2 and J usage is TRDJ3; 9 bases match TRDD3. The CDR3 spans 19 residues. CDR1 is GEAIGNYY and CDR2 is EKD in the germline V gene. CDR3 coding DNA: TGTGCCTGTGACTGGGGGATAAGTAACAGCTCCTGGGACACCCGACAAATGTTTTTC. Translated, it gives CACDWGISNSSWDTRQMFF.

This clone has just a few counts. TCRdb lists the protein of a much larger clone for this DNA, which differs at residue 9, so this is likely a read error; the protein given here is translated from the DNA itself. V gene TRDV1 combines with J gene TRDJ1; the D gene is possibly TRDD3 (5 bases). The CDR3 length is 18 residues. From germline, CDR1 is TSWWSYY and CDR2 QGS. Trimming took off 5 bases at V and 0 bases at J, with 22 bases between the two ends. CDR3: CALGSPSGRDEYTDKLIF. Written as DNA, the CDR3 is TGTGCTCTTGGGAGTCCCTCGGGGAGGGACGAGTACACCGATAAACTCATCTTT.

Comment on this clone: A junction boundary mismatches the germline segment, possibly from a read error. The genes are TRAV29/DV5 and TRDJ3; D is perhaps TRDD1, TRDD2 or TRDD3 (5 bases each). CDR1 NSMFDY and CDR2 ISSIKDK come from the germline V gene. The CDR3 is 21 amino acids. The CDR3 region is CSEIAPPTGGFRSWDPRQMFF. The CDR3 DNA is TGTTCCGAAATCGCGCCCCCTACTGGTGGATTTCGCTCCTGGGACCCCCGACAGATGTTTTTC.

Worth noting for this clone: Since a much larger clone is just one base distant, this may be a read error. This CDR3 is also generated by other DNA sequences in the sample. This chain joins TRDV1 and TRDJ2; tentatively, D is TRDD3 (6 bases). Germline V gene sequence: CDR1 TSWWSYY, CDR2 QGS. V was clipped by 3 bases and J by 4 bases, with 27 bases between them. The CDR3 has 20 amino acids. This chain's CDR3 is CALGEPASLLGTRTTAQLFF. CDR3 nucleotides: TGTGCTCTTGGGGAGCCAGCTTCCCTCCTGGGGACGCGCACGACAGCACAACTCTTCTTT.

In its sample, this clone was seen a few times. At one end, the junction sequence differs from germline, possibly due to a read error. The chain has TRDV2 and TRDJ2; 8 nucleotides agree with TRDD3. This CDR3 has 16 residues. CDR1 GEAIGNYY and CDR2 EKD come from the germline V gene. This CDR3 reads CACDLLGATLTAQLFF. In DNA, the CDR3 is TGTGCCTGTGACTTACTGGGGGCTACTTTGACAGCCCAACTCTTCTTT.

The chain is built from TRDV2 and TRDJ2; 12 bases match TRDD3. The germline gives CDR1 GEAIGNYY, CDR2 EKD. The junction had 8 bases not matched to a gene; V was cut back by 2 bases and J by 14 bases. The CDR3 is 14 amino acids. The CDR3 here is CACDILGDTVPLFF. The CDR3 nucleotides read TGTGCCTGTGACATACTGGGGGATACAGTGCCTCTCTTCTTT.

This clone was counted a few times. This could be a read error, since a much larger clone is one nucleotide away. This sample includes further DNA sequences coding for the same CDR3. The chain carries TRDV1 and TRDJ3; TRDD3 matches at 9 bases. CDR1 and CDR2 (germline): TSWWSYY, QGS. The junction had 14 bases not matched to a gene; V was cut back by 3 bases and J by 2 bases. The CDR3 has 21 amino acids. CDR3 nucleotide sequence: TGTGCTCTTGGGGAGCTACCACTAGTCGGGGATACGACCTGGGACACCCGACAGATGTTTTTC. It codes for CALGELPLVGDTTWDTRQMFF.

This clone has only a few counts. The protein TCRdb lists belongs to a much larger clone and differs from this DNA's translation at residue 11, which points to a read error; the protein shown is made from the DNA. The chain couples TRDV1 to TRDJ3, with TRDD3 identical over 10 bases. The CDR3 consists of 18 residues. Germline loops: CDR1 TSWWSYY, CDR2 QGS. CDR3 in amino acids: CALGEVLGDSCDTRQMFF. The DNA for the CDR3 is TGTGCTCTTGGGGAAGTACTGGGGGATTCCTGTGACACCCGACAGATGTTTTTC.

This clone appeared a few times. TCRdb shows a much larger clone's protein in place of this DNA's translation, and the two differ at residue 5, likely through a read error; the protein shown is translated from the DNA. The chain employs TRDV1 and TRDJ3, with 9 bases that match TRDD3. Germline V lookup: CDR1 TSWWSYY, CDR2 QGS. Trimming at V came to 5 bases and at J to 0 bases, leaving 2 bases not matched to a gene. There are 17 residues in the CDR3. The CDR3 coding sequence is TGTGCTCTTGGGCACTGGGGGAGCTCCTGGGACACCCGACAGATGTTTTTC. Amino acids: CALGHWGSSWDTRQMFF.

This clone came up a few times. TCRdb shows a much larger clone's protein in place of this DNA's translation, and the two differ at residue 7, likely through a read error; the protein shown is translated from the DNA. The chain has TRDV2 and TRDJ2, with no clear D. V lost 0 bases and J 1 base, leaving 8 bases between the germline ends. Germline V gives CDR1 GEAIGNYY, CDR2 EKD. The length of the CDR3 is 15 residues. The CDR3 DNA reads as TGTGCCTGTGACACCGTGGAGGATTTGACAGCACAACTCTTCTTT. It is translated as CACDTVEDLTAQLFF.